The table lists the clone carrying this T cell receptor (beta chain) with many counts. It was RNA transcripts that yielded the amplified TCR beta CDR3 regions. HTBI primers were employed in a first-round RT-PCR of the TCR CDR3. TCRdb reprocessed the multiplex PCR reads via MiXCR and lists one record per CDR3 protein. The sample includes about 610,000 distinct CDR3 sequences, roughly 14% of them seen just once. This entry comes from a study of T cells in Graves' hyperthyroidism and ophthalmopathy. The germline V gene has CDR1 MNHEY and CDR2 SVGEGT. The CDR3 spans 12 residues. Trimming shortened V by 5 bases and J by 1 base, and 5 bases separated the two germline ends.

The material sequenced was blood. This sequence joins TRBV6-2 or TRBV6-3 and TRBJ2-5; D call uncertain. This clonotype was sampled from a woman aged 40-49 years with Graves' ophthalmopathy. The DNA for the CDR3 is TGTGCCAGCAGTCCCATCCAAGAGACCCAGTACTTC. Translating it yields CASSPIQETQYF.